Listed below are T cell receptor beta chains from one sample, sequenced in a study of CXCR3-negative and CXCR3-positive naive CD8 T cells. Each CDR3 protein gets one entry in TCRdb, which reprocessed the 5' RACE reads and gives no DNA. The sample holds fewer than 90,000 distinct CDR3 sequences. Sequenced: naive CXCR3+ CD8+ T cells from blood. The origin of the receptors is a human donor in good health. Some clones in this sample may be carry-over from other donors' samples. CDR3s include the opening cysteine and the closing phenylalanine or tryptophan.

cdr3_length: 14; v_call: TRBV3-1; j_call: TRBJ2-2; cdr3_aa: CASQTGPNTGELFF
cdr3_length: 16; v_call: TRBV5-1; j_call: TRBJ2-1; cdr3_aa: CASSLGPSGSSVEQFF
cdr3_length: 15; v_call: TRBV7-6; j_call: TRBJ2-1; cdr3_aa: CASSRPAEGYNEQFF
cdr3_length: 13; v_call: TRBV29-1; j_call: TRBJ2-1; cdr3_aa: CSVVAGNYNEQFF
cdr3_length: 16; v_call: TRBV28; j_call: TRBJ2-1; cdr3_aa: CASSSLGSGRAGEQFF
cdr3_length: 14; v_call: TRBV7-9; j_call: TRBJ2-7; cdr3_aa: CASSSPALAGKQYF
cdr3_length: 15; v_call: TRBV7-6; j_call: TRBJ2-1; cdr3_aa: CASSPGGSSYNEQFF
cdr3_length: 13; v_call: TRBV5-1; j_call: TRBJ2-6; cdr3_aa: CASSTSGANVLTF
cdr3_length: 14; v_call: TRBV25-1; j_call: TRBJ2-4; cdr3_aa: CASSGNGAKNIQYF
cdr3_length: 12; v_call: TRBV28; j_call: TRBJ1-1; cdr3_aa: CASRTTGTEAFF
cdr3_length: 13; v_call: TRBV11-3; j_call: TRBJ2-1; cdr3_aa: CASSGGAYNEQFF
cdr3_length: 15; v_call: TRBV30; j_call: TRBJ2-1; cdr3_aa: CAWRVTGGAYNEQFF
cdr3_length: 12; v_call: TRBV2; j_call: TRBJ1-1; cdr3_aa: CASSLRRTEAFF
cdr3_length: 16; v_call: TRBV19; j_call: TRBJ2-1; cdr3_aa: CASSIDPGSSYNEQFF
cdr3_length: 17; v_call: TRBV7-8; j_call: TRBJ2-1; cdr3_aa: CASSLVVFGSSYNEQFF
cdr3_length: 15; v_call: TRBV29-1; j_call: TRBJ1-1; cdr3_aa: CSVESSSDRGYEAFF
cdr3_length: 18; v_call: TRBV4-3; j_call: TRBJ2-6; cdr3_aa: CASSQDETGVSGANVLTF
cdr3_length: 13; v_call: TRBV7-9; j_call: TRBJ2-5; cdr3_aa: CASSSPGGGTQYF
cdr3_length: 14; v_call: TRBV5-6; j_call: TRBJ2-3; cdr3_aa: CASSLQGGGDTQYF
cdr3_length: 14; v_call: TRBV6-2/TRBV6-3; j_call: TRBJ2-3; cdr3_aa: CASTAAGGPDTQYF
cdr3_length: 18; v_call: TRBV4-2; j_call: TRBJ2-1; cdr3_aa: CASSQEGGSGQAYNEQFF
cdr3_length: 13; v_call: TRBV13; j_call: TRBJ2-3; cdr3_aa: CASSLVDLDTQYF
cdr3_length: 15; v_call: TRBV14; j_call: TRBJ2-3; cdr3_aa: CASSLIPGGSDTQYF
cdr3_length: 16; v_call: TRBV4-1; j_call: TRBJ2-1; cdr3_aa: CASSLTLAGRSNEQFF
cdr3_length: 16; v_call: TRBV9; j_call: TRBJ2-7; cdr3_aa: CASSVEPGQGIYEQYF
cdr3_length: 17; v_call: TRBV28; j_call: TRBJ2-3; cdr3_aa: CASSLVMRLLDTDTQYF
cdr3_length: 15; v_call: TRBV13; j_call: TRBJ1-5; cdr3_aa: CASSSGQATNQPQHF
cdr3_length: 14; v_call: TRBV29-1; j_call: TRBJ2-3; cdr3_aa: CSVALGDGTDTQYF
cdr3_length: 13; v_call: TRBV5-6; j_call: TRBJ2-1; cdr3_aa: CASSSGAANEQFF
cdr3_length: 15; v_call: TRBV6-1; j_call: TRBJ1-2; cdr3_aa: CASSTDDSPNYGYTF
cdr3_length: 15; v_call: TRBV7-2; j_call: TRBJ1-5; cdr3_aa: CASSLERNITEPQHF
cdr3_length: 17; v_call: TRBV4-1; j_call: TRBJ1-1; cdr3_aa: CASSQAGLRQVDTEAFF
cdr3_length: 13; v_call: TRBV3-1; j_call: TRBJ2-3; cdr3_aa: CASSQDGWGTQYF
cdr3_length: 13; v_call: TRBV27; j_call: TRBJ2-4; cdr3_aa: CASSFLGSDIQYF
cdr3_length: 13; v_call: TRBV28; j_call: TRBJ2-4; cdr3_aa: CASSFRGGGIQYF
cdr3_length: 14; v_call: TRBV20-1; j_call: TRBJ2-7; cdr3_aa: CSASGGDRVYEQYF
cdr3_length: 13; v_call: TRBV10-3; j_call: TRBJ2-5; cdr3_aa: CAISEDTQETQYF
cdr3_length: 13; v_call: TRBV20-1; j_call: TRBJ2-7; cdr3_aa: CSAAGTVPYEQYF
cdr3_length: 15; v_call: TRBV4-1; j_call: TRBJ1-1; cdr3_aa: CASSLVTVLNTEAFF
cdr3_length: 16; v_call: TRBV29-1; j_call: TRBJ2-7; cdr3_aa: CSVETSGGLISYEQYF
cdr3_length: 15; v_call: TRBV5-1; j_call: TRBJ2-1; cdr3_aa: CASSTEGARGNEQFF
cdr3_length: 15; v_call: TRBV7-9; j_call: TRBJ2-1; cdr3_aa: CASSWWGADSHEQFF
cdr3_length: 15; v_call: TRBV5-6; j_call: TRBJ1-1; cdr3_aa: CASSFRTAMNTEAFF
cdr3_length: 16; v_call: TRBV12-3/TRBV12-4; j_call: TRBJ2-5; cdr3_aa: CASSFSTGLAEETQYF
cdr3_length: 12; v_call: TRBV29-1; j_call: TRBJ1-3; cdr3_aa: CSVEDGADTIYF
cdr3_length: 13; v_call: TRBV5-6; j_call: TRBJ2-7; cdr3_aa: CASSRQINYEQYF
cdr3_length: 12; v_call: TRBV9; j_call: TRBJ2-2; cdr3_aa: CASSAGTGELFF
cdr3_length: 14; v_call: TRBV12-3/TRBV12-4; j_call: TRBJ2-7; cdr3_aa: CASSFGVRAYEQYF